One sample yielded the 10 T cell receptor beta chains listed below, sequenced in a study of tumor-infiltrating lymphocytes in primary liver carcinoma. A primer matching the constant region was used to make TCR beta cDNA from about 500 ng of total RNA. For TCR beta, libraries were produced by three nested multiplex PCR rounds using slightly modified ARM-PCR. TRBV1-TRBV30 forward and Cbeta reverse primers drove the first two roughly 10-cycle rounds. MiXCR, run by TCRdb on the multiplex PCR reads, gives a single entry per CDR3 protein. The table has approximately 300,000 distinct CDR3 sequences, around three fifths seen once; the top ten hold approximately 9%. Unsorted whole blood supplied the RNA, and germline DNA was extracted too. Sequenced sample: peripheral blood. These receptors all stem from a man aged 35 to 55 with primary liver carcinoma and hepatitis B virus infection.

This clonotype is a singleton in its sample. Relative to the germline gene, one junction end is altered; a read error may explain this. The chain recombines TRBV29-1 with TRBJ2-1; no clear D. The CDR3 spans 13 residues. Looked up from germline, CDR1 is SQVTM and CDR2 is ANQGSEA. CDR3 in DNA: TGCATCGTTGTCAGCGACAAGGGAAATGAGCAGTTCTTC. Protein sequence: CIVVSDKGNEQFF.

The chain joins TRBV5-1 to TRBJ1-5, with 9 bases that match TRBD1. The V gene's germline CDR1 is SGHRS and CDR2 YFSETQ. The J segment lost 6 bases and the V segment lost 3 bases, leaving 4 bases of the junction unmatched. The CDR3 runs to 14 residues. CDR3 coding DNA: TGCGCCAGCAGCTCCACAGGGGGCGGTCAGCCCCAGCATTTT. Translating it yields CASSSTGGGQPQHF.

The V gene is TRBV28, the J gene TRBJ1-1; possible D gene TRBD1, 5 bases. V lost 9 bases to trimming and J lost 0 bases, with 14 bases between them. Per germline, CDR1 MDHEN and CDR2 SYDVKM. CDR3 length: 14 amino acids. CDR3 residues: CASQSPGVNTEAFF. CDR3 nucleotide sequence: TGTGCCAGTCAGTCGCCGGGGGTGAACACTGAAGCTTTCTTT.

This clonotype has a count of ten or more. The V gene is TRBV6-6, the J gene TRBJ1-2, with D possibly matching TRBD1 (5 bases). V was shortened by 5 bases and J by 6 bases, with 16 bases between the two germline ends. The CDR3 is 14 amino acids. The V gene's germline CDR1 is MNHNY and CDR2 SVGAGI (reference sequence). The CDR3 sequence is CASSESSWGDGYTF. The CDR3 nucleotides are TGTGCCAGCAGTGAATCCTCGTGGGGGGATGGCTACACCTTC.

The sample holds one count of this clonotype. A read error is possible here, since a much larger clone lies one base away. The gene calls are TRBV29-1 and TRBJ1-2, with D maybe TRBD1 (6 bases). The CDR3 contains 13 residues. Looked up from germline, CDR1 is SQVTM and CDR2 is ANQGSEA. In nucleotides, the CDR3 is TGCTGCGTTGAAATAGGGGGGACCGTTGGCTACACCTTC. This sequence encodes CCVEIGGTVGYTF.

CDR3 region: CASSPPGLSNTGELFF. CDR3 nucleotides: TGCGCCAGCAGCCCTCCGGGACTATCGAACACCGGGGAGCTGTTTTTT. The V and J genes are TRBV5-1 and TRBJ2-2; 7 positions match TRBD2. J lost 0 bases, V lost 4 bases, and 6 bases had no gene match. Germline V lookup: CDR1 SGHRS, CDR2 YFSETQ. The CDR3 extends over 16 amino acids.

The chain's CDR3 is CASSTPLTSEQFF. For the CDR3, the DNA is TGTGCCAGCAGCACGCCGTTGACCAGTGAGCAGTTCTTC. The chain uses TRBV7-8 and TRBJ2-1; D is ambiguous. The V and J ends lost 5 bases and 9 bases respectively, with 14 bases between them. From germline, CDR1 is SGHVS and CDR2 FQNEAQ. CDR3 size: 13 residues. The complete variable domain, with remaining parts taken from reference TRBV7-8 and TRBJ2-1, reads GAGVSQSPRYKVAKRGQDVALRCDPISGHVSLFWYQQALGQGPEFLTYFQNEAQLDKSGLPSDRFFAERPEGSVSTLKIQRTQQEDSAVYLCASSTPLTSEQFFGPGTRLTVL.

In the case of this clonotype: Compared with germline, one end of the junction differs, possibly owing to a read error. The rearrangement uses TRBV11-3 and TRBJ2-1; 7 positions match TRBD2. CDR3 size: 13 residues. Per germline, CDR1 SGHNT and CDR2 YENEEA. The CDR3 bases are TGCGCCAGCAGCAGGACTAGGCTCGATGAGCGGTTCTTC. It yields the protein CASSRTRLDERFF.

The rearrangement uses TRBV5-6 and TRBJ2-1, with TRBD2 as a possible D gene (6 bases). V dropped 2 bases and J dropped 12 bases, with 15 bases sitting between them. The germline gives CDR1 SGHDT, CDR2 YYEEEE. This CDR3 comprises 13 residues. This CDR3 is CASSLGTSVGQFF. Here the CDR3 DNA reads TGTGCCAGCAGCTTAGGGACTTCCGTCGGGCAGTTCTTC.

This clonotype was seen a few times. The rearrangement joins TRBV7-8 to TRBJ2-7; D possibly corresponds to TRBD2 (5 bases). Germline loops: CDR1 SGHVS, CDR2 FQNEAQ. The CDR3 sequence is 15 residues long. V lost 1 base, J lost 2 bases, and 12 bases lay in between. The CDR3 DNA reads as TGTGCCAGCAGCTTAGTGGGGAGTGAAACCTACGAGCAGTACTTC. This encodes CASSLVGSETYEQYF.